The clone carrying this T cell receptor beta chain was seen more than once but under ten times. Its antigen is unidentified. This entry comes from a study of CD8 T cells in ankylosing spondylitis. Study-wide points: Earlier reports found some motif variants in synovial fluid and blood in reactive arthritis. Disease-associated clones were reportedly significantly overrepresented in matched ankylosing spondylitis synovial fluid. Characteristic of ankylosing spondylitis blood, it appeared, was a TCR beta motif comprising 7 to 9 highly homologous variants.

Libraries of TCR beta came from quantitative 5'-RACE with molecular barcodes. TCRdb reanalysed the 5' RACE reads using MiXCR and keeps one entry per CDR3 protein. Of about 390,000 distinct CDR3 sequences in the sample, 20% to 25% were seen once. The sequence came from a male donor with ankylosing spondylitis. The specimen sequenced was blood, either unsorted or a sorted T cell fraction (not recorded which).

CDR3 in DNA: TGCGCCAGCAGCCCCCGGCAGGCGCACCGCGAGCAGTACTTC. Encoded protein: CASSPRQAHREQYF. The chain uses TRBV5-1 and TRBJ2-7; no clear D gene. The CDR3 contains 14 residues. Germline CDR1 reads SGHRS; CDR2 reads YFSETQ. Trimming left V 4 bases short and J 6 bases short, with 17 bases between.